This TCR beta chain appears in the sequencing data of a study of shared clonotypes between healthy human individuals (dated by TCRdb to 2020 to 2022). Notes on the research overall: Three men and a couple of women, aged 18 to 49 years, made up the cohort. Between about 0.85 and 9.5 billion PBMCs per donor were obtained by leukapheresis. For each donor, three plates each were used for CD4 naive and CD4 memory, two plates were used for CD8 naive, and one plate was used for CD8 memory. To increase sequencing depth and limit assay-specific biases, TCR repertoire library preparation and sequencing were carried out by different laboratories using diverse techniques. To estimate repertoire size and how much clonotype sharing occurs between individuals, the study deeply sequenced the blood TCR repertoires of roughly 5 healthy adults. Beyond this particular receptor, the publication reports: Higher generation probabilities were observed for clonotypes shared by all four sorted-subset donors than for non-shared clonotypes. Because the study included only a small number of donors, the genetic and exposure-history diversity represented was limited. Incomplete sequencing was indicated by rarefaction of sorted-subset datasets, despite the large sequencing depth. Pairwise subsampling indicated that sequencing depth was expected to affect the degree of clonotype sharing among donors. Naive subsets generally had larger estimated clonotype richness than memory subsets did. When several donors were compared, the shared fraction of clonotypes was about 5.2% for naive CD4, roughly 3.4% for naive CD8, more than 2% for memory CD4, and roughly 0.4% for memory CD8. Sampling was limited to blood, and TCR repertoires in tissue likely differ from TCR repertoires in blood.

This clone was picked up one time. It has no known antigen specificity. Base qualities are not recorded, but no much larger clone differs from it by a single base. Healthy HIV-negative adults with no recently reported acute infections or vaccinations were included as donors. Every donor was a Caucasian adult residing in Nashville, Tennessee, USA. CD4+ T cells were enriched through magnetic negative selection, after which naive cells were positively selected on CD45RA and the remaining negative fraction served as the memory subset. After blood collection by leukapheresis, PBMCs were isolated using Ficoll-Histopaque density gradient centrifugation and then cryopreserved in the vapor phase of liquid nitrogen. Purity and quantity of every magnetically sorted T cell population were checked by analytical flow cytometry. Each sorted fraction had its genomic DNA isolated and then quantified by UV absorbance on a Nanodrop 2000c.

TCR CDR3 regions were amplified from genomic DNA by multiplex PCR using the deep immunoSEQ assay. For each cell subset, the extracted genomic DNA was distributed evenly across all wells of several immunoSEQ 96-well plates, and each plate served as one replicate. For sorted subsets, 200 to 250 ng of genomic DNA, equivalent to roughly 33,000 T cell genomes, went into each replicate PCR. Purified libraries were quantified with a Qubit 3.0 fluorometer, sized on a Bioanalyzer 2100, and re-quantified with the KAPA Library Quantification kit. Every immunoSEQ 96-well plate was sequenced on a dedicated single-read 150-cycle Illumina NextSeq 550 flow cell. As for the original processing: Because only junctional sequences without quality scores were contained in the immunoSEQ output, filtering matching that applied to full-length reads could not be performed. To assign V/J genes and CDR3, sequences were annotated using PyIR, a Python wrapper for IgBLAST v1.9, with IMGT germline references. Reads were removed for weak V/J assignments (E-value above 1e-6), missing CDR3, stop codons, out-of-frame junctions, or ambiguous translated residues. V3J clonotypes were defined as sequences sharing the same inferred V gene, J gene, and CDR3 amino acid sequence. Percentage overlap between repertoires was calculated by dividing the number of shared unique clonotypes by the size of the smaller repertoire. Richness of each repertoire was evaluated using RTK rarefaction, the Chao1 estimator, and Recon v2.1 estimates of unobserved clonotypes. OLGA was used to compute generation probabilities for all TCRbeta clonotypes that the gDNA method yielded from several donors. TCRdb's version of the immuneACCESS table is confined to in-frame rearrangements and falls short of the full clone set. An unresolved V gene accounts for under half of the shortfall where checked; the remainder is of unknown origin. V, J and clone size derive from that table, while D and trimming were established from the DNA sequence. Here the sample has a few million clones; approximately 93% occur a single time. About 0.39% of the sample comes from the top ten.

The CDR3 holds 16 amino acids from the cysteine to the phenylalanine. The entry retains the CDR3 DNA only, 48 bases that are in frame from base 1. V and J lose 8 bases and 0 bases, and a span of 14 bases separates them. The germline V gene encodes CDR1 LNHNV and CDR2 YYDKDF (reference sequence). Sequencing was performed on naive CD4+ T cells from PBMCs. Read against the paper, the sample's cell subset or site label means: CD45RA+ positively selected. This clonotype was sampled from a man aged 18 to 29 in good health. Some clones in this sample may be carry-over from other donors' samples. The V gene is TRBV15 and the J gene is TRBJ2-6; perhaps TRBD2 is the D gene, with 6 bases matching. The DNA sequence follows: TGTGCCACCGGGAGGCAGTGGGGCTCTGGGGCCAACGTCCTGACTTTC. Its protein is CATGRQWGSGANVLTF. Here the CDR3 is joined to the reference TRBV15 and TRBJ2-6 genes, and the full variable domain is: DAMVIQNPRYQVTQFGKPVTLSCSQTLNHNVMYWYQQKSSQAPKLLFHYYDKDFNNEADTPDNFQSRRPNTSFCFLDIRSPGLGDTAMYLCATGRQWGSGANVLTFGAGSRLTVL.